These T cell receptor beta chains were read from a single sample in a study of cytomegalovirus exposure and HLA in healthy donors. Method: immunoSEQ multiplex PCR; TCRdb's copy keeps in-frame clones and lacks some. The sample holds over 100,000 clones, 60% to 85% seen once. Sequenced sample: PBMCs. These receptors were obtained from a woman aged 35 to 49 in good health and CMV-seropositive. CDR3s include the opening cysteine and the closing phenylalanine or tryptophan. The D gene is left open where the match is weak. Some rows have no size entry. The others give once, few or many, or a class for an expanded clone.

clone_size	v_call	d_call	j_call	cdr3_aa	cdr3_nt
.	TRBV7-3	TRBD1	TRBJ1-1	CASSLQQGAEAFF	TGTGCCAGCAGCTTACAACAGGGGGCTGAAGCTTTCTTT
few	TRBV6-6	TRBD1	TRBJ1-3	CASRRDRASGNTIYF	TGTGCCAGCCGGCGGGACAGGGCATCTGGAAACACCATATATTTT
.	TRBV19	.	TRBJ1-6	CASSIAEAYNSPLHF	TGTGCCAGTAGTATCGCGGAGGCTTATAATTCACCCCTCCACTTT
.	TRBV12-5	.	TRBJ2-1	CASGLVQFSGYDEQFF	TGTGCTAGTGGTTTGGTACAGTTCTCGGGGTATGATGAGCAGTTCTTC
.	TRBV30	.	TRBJ1-4	CAWSEWGEREKLFF	TGTGCCTGGAGTGAATGGGGGGAGAGAGAAAAACTGTTTTTT
.	TRBV2	.	TRBJ2-2	CASSYYTGELFF	TGTGCCAGCAGTTATTACACCGGGGAGCTGTTTTTT
.	TRBV5-1	.	TRBJ2-7	CASSLFGRADEQYF	TGCGCCAGCAGCTTATTCGGCAGGGCGGACGAGCAGTACTTC
.	TRBV25-1	.	TRBJ2-7	CASSATGYEQYF	TGTGCCAGCAGTGCCACAGGGTACGAGCAGTACTTC
.	TRBV30	TRBD2	TRBJ2-2	CAWSAGGNTGELFF	TGTGCCTGGAGTGCGGGGGGGAACACCGGGGAGCTGTTTTTT
.	TRBV30	.	TRBJ2-7	CAWARDTAYEQYF	TGTGCCTGGGCCCGGGACACCGCCTACGAGCAGTACTTC
.	TRBV29-1	.	TRBJ2-1	CSVARVISYNEQFF	TGCAGCGTTGCCCGGGTGATCTCCTACAATGAGCAGTTCTTC
.	TRBV6-5	TRBD1	TRBJ2-7	CASSYGSGQGVWEQYF	TGTGCCAGCAGTTACGGGTCGGGACAGGGAGTCTGGGAGCAGTACTTC
.	TRBV30	.	TRBJ1-5	CAWSLGVGNQPQHF	TGTGCCTGGAGTCTAGGGGTCGGCAATCAGCCCCAGCATTTT
.	TRBV30	TRBD2	TRBJ2-5	CAALEWLAGASQYF	TGTGCCGCTCTGGAATGGCTAGCGGGAGCAAGCCAGTACTTC
.	TRBV2	.	TRBJ2-7	CASSDSPARALSYEQYF	TGTGCCAGCAGTGACTCGCCCGCGCGGGCCCTCTCCTACGAGCAGTACTTC
.	TRBV14	.	TRBJ2-1	CASSQVRQVNEQFF	TGTGCCAGCAGCCAGGTACGACAGGTCAATGAGCAGTTCTTC
.	TRBV6-5	TRBD1	TRBJ2-7	CASSTGTGSYEQYF	TGTGCCAGCAGTACCGGGACAGGGTCCTACGAGCAGTACTTC
.	TRBV6-5	.	TRBJ1-4	CARELKTNEKLFF	TGTGCCAGGGAGCTGAAAACGAATGAAAAACTGTTTTTT